This paragraph covers one T cell receptor (beta chain) sequence. The source of the sample is a study of blood T cell repertoires in COVID-19. Study-wide context: T cells, B-cell-depleted T cells, or PBMCs supplied cDNA or gDNA.

Assay: immunoSEQ multiplex PCR; the TCRdb copy retains only in-frame clones and omits some. The sample yields around 150,000 clones, 75% to 90% seen once. This receptor was obtained from a man aged 55 to 70 with active or convalescent COVID-19. Sample: peripheral blood.

The CDR3 reads CASSHPDRGAEQYF. The CDR3 DNA follows: TGTGCCAGCAGTCACCCGGACAGGGGGGCCGAGCAGTACTTC. The rearrangement links TRBV6-2 or TRBV6-3 to TRBJ2-7; 10 nucleotides align to TRBD1. CDR3 length: 14 residues. V was clipped by 5 bases and J by 6 bases; unmatched bases: 7. From germline, CDR1 is MNHEY and CDR2 SVGEGT.